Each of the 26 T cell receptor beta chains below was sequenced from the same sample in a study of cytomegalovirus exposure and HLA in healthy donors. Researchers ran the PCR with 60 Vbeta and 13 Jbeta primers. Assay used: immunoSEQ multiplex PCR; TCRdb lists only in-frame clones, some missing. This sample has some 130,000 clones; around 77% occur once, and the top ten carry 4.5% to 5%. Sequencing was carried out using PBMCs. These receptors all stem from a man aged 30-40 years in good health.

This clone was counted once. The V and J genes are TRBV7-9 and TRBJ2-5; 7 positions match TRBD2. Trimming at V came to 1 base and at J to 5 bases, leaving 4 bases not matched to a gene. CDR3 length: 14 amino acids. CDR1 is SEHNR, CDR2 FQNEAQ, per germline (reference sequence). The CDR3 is CASSLDWGGETQYF. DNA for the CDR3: TGTGCCAGCAGCTTAGATTGGGGGGGGGAGACCCAGTACTTC.

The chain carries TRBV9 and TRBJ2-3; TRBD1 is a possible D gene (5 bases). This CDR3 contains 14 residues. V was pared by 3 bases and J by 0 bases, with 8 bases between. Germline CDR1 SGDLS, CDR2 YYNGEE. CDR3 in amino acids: CASSGRQSTDTQYF. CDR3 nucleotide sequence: TGTGCCAGCAGCGGACGACAGAGCACAGATACGCAGTATTTT.

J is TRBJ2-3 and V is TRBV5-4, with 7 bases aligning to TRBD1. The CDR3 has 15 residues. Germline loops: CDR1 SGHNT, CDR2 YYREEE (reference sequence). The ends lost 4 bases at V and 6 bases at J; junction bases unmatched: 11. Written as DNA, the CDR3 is TGTGCCAGCAGCCCTAAGACAGGGTTGGGGGATACGCAGTATTTT. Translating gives CASSPKTGLGDTQYF.

The chain's CDR3 is CASSVGRGELAALGGETQYF. The DNA for the CDR3 is TGTGCCAGCAGCGTAGGAAGGGGGGAACTAGCGGCCCTAGGAGGGGAGACCCAGTACTTC. The rearrangement links TRBV9 to TRBJ2-5; 8 bases are shared with TRBD2. V lost 0 bases to trimming and J lost 5 bases; unmatched junction nucleotides: 21. Germline CDR1 reads SGDLS; CDR2 reads YYNGEE. There are 20 residues in the CDR3.

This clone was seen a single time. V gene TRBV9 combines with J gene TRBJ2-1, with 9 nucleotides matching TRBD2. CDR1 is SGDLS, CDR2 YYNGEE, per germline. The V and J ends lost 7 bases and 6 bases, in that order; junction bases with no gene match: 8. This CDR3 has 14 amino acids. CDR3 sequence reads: CASRPSGTSNEQFF. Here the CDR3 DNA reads TGTGCCAGCCGCCCTAGCGGGACTTCCAATGAGCAGTTCTTC.

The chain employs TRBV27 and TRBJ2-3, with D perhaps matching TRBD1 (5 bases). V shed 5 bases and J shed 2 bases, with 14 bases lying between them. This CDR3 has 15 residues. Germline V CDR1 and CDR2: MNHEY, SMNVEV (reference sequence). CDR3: CASSGARLNTDTQYF. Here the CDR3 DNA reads TGTGCCAGCAGTGGGGCTCGTCTGAACACAGATACGCAGTATTTT.

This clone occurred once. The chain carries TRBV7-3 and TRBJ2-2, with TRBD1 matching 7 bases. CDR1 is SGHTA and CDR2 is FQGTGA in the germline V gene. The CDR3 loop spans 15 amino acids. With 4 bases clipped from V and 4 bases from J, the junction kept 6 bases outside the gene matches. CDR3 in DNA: TGTGCCAGCAGCTCGAGGACAGGTTTCACCGGGGAGCTGTTTTTT. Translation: CASSSRTGFTGELFF. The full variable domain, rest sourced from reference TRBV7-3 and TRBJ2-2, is GAGVSQTPSNKVTEKGKYVELRCDPISGHTALYWYRQSLGQGPEFLIYFQGTGAADDSGLPNDRFFAVRPEGSVSTLKIQRTERGDSAVYLCASSSRTGFTGELFFGEGSRLTVL.

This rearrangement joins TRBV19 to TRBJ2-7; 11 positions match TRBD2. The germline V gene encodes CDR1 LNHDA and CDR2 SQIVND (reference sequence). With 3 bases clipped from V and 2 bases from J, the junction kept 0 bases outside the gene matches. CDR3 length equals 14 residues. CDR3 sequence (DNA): TGTGCCAGTAGTATGACTAGCGGGGCCTACGAGCAGTACTTC. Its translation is CASSMTSGAYEQYF.

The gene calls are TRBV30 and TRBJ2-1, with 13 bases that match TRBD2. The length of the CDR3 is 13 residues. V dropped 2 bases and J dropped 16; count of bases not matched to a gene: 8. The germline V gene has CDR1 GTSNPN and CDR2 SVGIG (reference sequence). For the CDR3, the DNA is TGTGCCTGGAGTATACTAGCGGGAGGGGGGCTATTCTTC. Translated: CAWSILAGGGLFF.

CDR3 coding DNA: TGTGCCAGCAGCCGAGCCCCTAGCACAGATACGCAGTATTTT. Translated, it gives CASSRAPSTDTQYF. The chain couples TRBV7-9 to TRBJ2-3; D gene uncertain. The CDR3 covers 14 residues. CDR1 SEHNR and CDR2 FQNEAQ come from the germline V gene (reference sequence). V gave up 5 bases and J gave up 0 bases, with 9 bases separating them. The full variable domain, rest sourced from reference TRBV7-9 and TRBJ2-3, is DTGVSQNPRHKITKRGQNVTFRCDPISEHNRLYWYRQTLGQGPEFLTYFQNEAQLEKSRLLSDRFSAERPKGSFSTLEIQRTEQGDSAMYLCASSRAPSTDTQYFGPGTRLTVL.

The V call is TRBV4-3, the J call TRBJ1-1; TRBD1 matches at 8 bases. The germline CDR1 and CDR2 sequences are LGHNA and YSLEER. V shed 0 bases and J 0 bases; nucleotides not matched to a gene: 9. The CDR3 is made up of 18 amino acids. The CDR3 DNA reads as TGCGCCAGCAGCCAAGATCGGGGACAGGCGACTTTGAACACTGAAGCTTTCTTT. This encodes CASSQDRGQATLNTEAFF.

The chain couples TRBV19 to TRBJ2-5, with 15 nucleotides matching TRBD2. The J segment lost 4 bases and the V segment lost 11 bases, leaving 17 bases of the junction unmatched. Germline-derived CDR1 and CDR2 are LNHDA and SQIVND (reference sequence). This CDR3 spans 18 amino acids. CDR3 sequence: CAPTHPGTSGRCGETQYF. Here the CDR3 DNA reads TGTGCCCCGACTCACCCAGGGACTAGCGGGAGGTGTGGAGAGACCCAGTACTTC.

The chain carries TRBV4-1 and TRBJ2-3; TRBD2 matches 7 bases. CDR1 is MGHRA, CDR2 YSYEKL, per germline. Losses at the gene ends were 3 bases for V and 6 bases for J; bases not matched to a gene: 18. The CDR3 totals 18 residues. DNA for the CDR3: TGCGCCAGCAGCCAGGTCAACTGGGGACTAAGAAAGTCGGATACGCAGTATTTT. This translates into CASSQVNWGLRKSDTQYF.

The CDR3 DNA reads TGTGCCAGCAGCTTACAGGGGCCACTCACCGGGGAGCTGTTTTTT. Residues: CASSLQGPLTGELFF. The chain recombines TRBV7-3 with TRBJ2-2; tentatively, D is TRBD1 (6 bases). Germline CDR1 is SGHTA and CDR2 is FQGTGA. This CDR3 has 15 residues. V shed 2 bases and J shed 4 bases, with 11 bases lying between them.

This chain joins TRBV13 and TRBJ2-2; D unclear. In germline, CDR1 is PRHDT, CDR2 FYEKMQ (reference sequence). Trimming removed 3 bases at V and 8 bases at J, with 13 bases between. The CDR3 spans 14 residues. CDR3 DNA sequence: TGTGCCAGCAGCTTCCTAAGAGGCGGTGGGGAGCTGTTTTTT. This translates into CASSFLRGGGELFF.

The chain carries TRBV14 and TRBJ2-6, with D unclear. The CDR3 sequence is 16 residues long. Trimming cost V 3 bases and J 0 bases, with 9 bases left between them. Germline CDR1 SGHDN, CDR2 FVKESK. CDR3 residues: CASSHPRYSGANVLTF. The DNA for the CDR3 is TGTGCCAGCAGCCACCCTCGCTACTCTGGGGCCAACGTCCTGACTTTC.

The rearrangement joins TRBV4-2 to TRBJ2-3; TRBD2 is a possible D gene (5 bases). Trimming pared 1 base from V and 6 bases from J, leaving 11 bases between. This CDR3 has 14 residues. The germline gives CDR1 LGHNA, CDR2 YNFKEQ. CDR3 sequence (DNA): TGTGCCAGCAGCCAAGCCTACGGGGAGGATACGCAGTATTTT. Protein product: CASSQAYGEDTQYF.

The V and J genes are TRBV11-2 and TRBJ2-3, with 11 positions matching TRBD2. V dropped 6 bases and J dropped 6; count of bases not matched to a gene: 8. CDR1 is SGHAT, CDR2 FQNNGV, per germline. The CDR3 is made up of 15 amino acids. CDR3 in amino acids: CASRLAGAPGDTQYF. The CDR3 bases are TGTGCCAGCAGACTAGCGGGAGCCCCGGGGGATACGCAGTATTTT.

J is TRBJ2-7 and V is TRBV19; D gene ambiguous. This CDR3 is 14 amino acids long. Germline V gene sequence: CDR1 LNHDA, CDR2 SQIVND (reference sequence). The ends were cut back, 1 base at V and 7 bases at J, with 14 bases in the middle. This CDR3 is CASSIVPGGEEQYF. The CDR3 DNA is TGTGCCAGTAGTATAGTTCCGGGTGGAGAAGAGCAGTACTTC.

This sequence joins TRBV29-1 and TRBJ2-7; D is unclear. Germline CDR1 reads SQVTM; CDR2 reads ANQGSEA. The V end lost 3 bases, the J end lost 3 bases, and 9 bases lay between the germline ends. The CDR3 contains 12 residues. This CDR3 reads CSVELADYEQYF. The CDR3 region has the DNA TGCAGCGTTGAGTTGGCCGACTACGAGCAGTACTTC.

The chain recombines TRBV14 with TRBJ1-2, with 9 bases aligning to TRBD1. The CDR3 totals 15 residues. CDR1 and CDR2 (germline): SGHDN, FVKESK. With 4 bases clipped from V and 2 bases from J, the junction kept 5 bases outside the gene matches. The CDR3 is CASSLQGAGNYGYTF. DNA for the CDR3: TGTGCCAGCAGCCTACAGGGGGCTGGGAACTATGGCTACACCTTC.

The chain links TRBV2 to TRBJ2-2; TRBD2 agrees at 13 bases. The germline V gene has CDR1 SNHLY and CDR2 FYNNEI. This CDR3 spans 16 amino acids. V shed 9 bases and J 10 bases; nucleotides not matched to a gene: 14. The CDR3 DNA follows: TGTGCCAGTTACCAAAAACTAGCGGGAGGGCCGAAGGAGCTGTTTTTT. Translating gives CASYQKLAGGPKELFF.

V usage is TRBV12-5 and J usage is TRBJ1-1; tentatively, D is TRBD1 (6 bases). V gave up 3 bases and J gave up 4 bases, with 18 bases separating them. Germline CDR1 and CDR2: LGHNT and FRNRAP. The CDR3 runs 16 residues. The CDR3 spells CASGLPSGTMGTEAFF. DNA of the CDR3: TGTGCTAGTGGTTTACCCTCCGGGACAATGGGCACTGAAGCTTTCTTT.

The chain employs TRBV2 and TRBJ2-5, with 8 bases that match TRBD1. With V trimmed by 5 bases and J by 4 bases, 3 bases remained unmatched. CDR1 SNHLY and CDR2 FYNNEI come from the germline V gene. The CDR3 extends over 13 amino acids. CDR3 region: CASSLGQVETQYF. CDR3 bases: TGTGCCAGCAGTTTGGGACAGGTAGAGACCCAGTACTTC.

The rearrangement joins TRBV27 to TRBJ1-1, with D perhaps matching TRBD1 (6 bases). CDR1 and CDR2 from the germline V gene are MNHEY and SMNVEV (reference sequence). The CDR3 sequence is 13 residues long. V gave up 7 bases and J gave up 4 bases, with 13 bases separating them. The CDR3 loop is CASNVGAGTEAFF. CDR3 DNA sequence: TGTGCCAGCAACGTGGGGGCGGGCACTGAAGCTTTCTTT.

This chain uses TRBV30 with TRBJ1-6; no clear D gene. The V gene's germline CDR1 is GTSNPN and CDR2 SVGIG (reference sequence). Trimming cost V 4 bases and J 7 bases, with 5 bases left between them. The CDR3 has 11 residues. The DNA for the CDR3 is TGTGCCTGGACAGTAAATTCACCCCTCCACTTT. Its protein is CAWTVNSPLHF.